This T cell receptor (beta chain) came from a study of beta chain features in type 1 diabetes. Study-wide points: Type 1 diabetes patients had TCRB CDR3s that were shorter (moderately but significantly so) in all four CD4+ subsets. The study found fewer insertions and more deletions at VDJ junctions in type 1 diabetes patients. Possible PCR preference for shorter templates applied equally to patients and controls.

This clone was found a few times. Its antigen is still unknown. Every isolated RNA sample was fully reverse transcribed, so sequencing captured expressed TCRB transcripts. Sequenced by immunoSEQ multiplex PCR; TCRdb stores in-frame clones only, minus some. The sample holds 300,000 to 350,000 clones, 6.5% to 10% seen once. The CDR3 totals 14 residues. The germline CDR1 and CDR2 sequences are SQVTM and ANQGSEA. V was pared by 0 bases and J by 4 bases, with 3 bases of the junction left unmatched. There was one heparinised blood draw per donor, averaging roughly 110 mL. Sequencing input: central memory CD4+ T cells from blood. This TCR came from a woman aged 18-29 years in good health. This chain connects TRBV29-1 to TRBJ2-3; the match to TRBD2 covers 8 bases. CDR3: CSVEDPAGADTQYF. CDR3 bases: TGCAGCGTTGAAGATCCAGCGGGAGCAGATACGCAGTATTTT.